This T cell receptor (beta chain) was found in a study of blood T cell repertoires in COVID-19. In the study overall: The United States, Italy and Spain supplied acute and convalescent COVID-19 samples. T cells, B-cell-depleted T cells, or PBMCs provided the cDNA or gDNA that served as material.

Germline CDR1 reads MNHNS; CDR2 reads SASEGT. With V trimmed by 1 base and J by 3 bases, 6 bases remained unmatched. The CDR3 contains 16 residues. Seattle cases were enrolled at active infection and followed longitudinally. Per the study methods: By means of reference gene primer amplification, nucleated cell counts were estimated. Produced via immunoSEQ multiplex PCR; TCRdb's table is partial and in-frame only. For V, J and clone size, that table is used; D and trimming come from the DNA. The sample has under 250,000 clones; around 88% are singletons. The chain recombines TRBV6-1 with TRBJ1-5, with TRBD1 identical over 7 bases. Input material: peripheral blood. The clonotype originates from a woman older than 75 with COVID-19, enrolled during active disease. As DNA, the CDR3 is TGTGCCAGCAGTGAAGGGCAGGGGGTCGTCAATCAGCCCCAGCATTTT. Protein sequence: CASSEGQGVVNQPQHF.